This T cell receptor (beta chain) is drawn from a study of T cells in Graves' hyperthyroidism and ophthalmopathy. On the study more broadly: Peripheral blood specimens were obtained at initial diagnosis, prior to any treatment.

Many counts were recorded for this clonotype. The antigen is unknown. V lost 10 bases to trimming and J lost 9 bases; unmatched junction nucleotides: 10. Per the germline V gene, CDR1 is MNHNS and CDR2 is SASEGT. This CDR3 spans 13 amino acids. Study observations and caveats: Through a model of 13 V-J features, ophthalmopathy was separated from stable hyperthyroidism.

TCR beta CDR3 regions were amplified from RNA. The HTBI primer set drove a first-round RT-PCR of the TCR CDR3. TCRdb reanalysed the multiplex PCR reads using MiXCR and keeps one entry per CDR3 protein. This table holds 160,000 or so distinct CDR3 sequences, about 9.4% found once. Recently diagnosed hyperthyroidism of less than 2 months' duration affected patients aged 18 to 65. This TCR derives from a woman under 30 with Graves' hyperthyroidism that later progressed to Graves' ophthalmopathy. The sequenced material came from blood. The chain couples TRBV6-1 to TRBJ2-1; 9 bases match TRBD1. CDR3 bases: TGTGCCATCGTCCGGGACAGGGTGAGTGAGCAGTTCTTC. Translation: CAIVRDRVSEQFF.